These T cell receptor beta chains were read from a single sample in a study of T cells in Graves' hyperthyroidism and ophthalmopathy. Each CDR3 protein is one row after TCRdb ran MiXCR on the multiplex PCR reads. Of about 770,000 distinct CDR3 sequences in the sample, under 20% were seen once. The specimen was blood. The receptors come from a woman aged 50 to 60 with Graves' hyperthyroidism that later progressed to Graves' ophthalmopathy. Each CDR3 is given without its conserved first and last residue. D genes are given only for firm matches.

CDR3 protein: ASSPLFTEAF; J gene: TRBJ1-1; V gene: TRBV7-8; D gene: .
CDR3 protein: SVGQSGNEQF; J gene: TRBJ2-1; V gene: TRBV29-1; D gene: .
CDR3 protein: ASSDSAGIYGYT; J gene: TRBJ1-2; V gene: TRBV6-4; D gene: .
CDR3 protein: ASSQMPGLAANNEQF; J gene: TRBJ2-1; V gene: TRBV4-2; D gene: TRBD2
CDR3 protein: SAVVASDEQY; J gene: TRBJ2-7; V gene: TRBV20-1; D gene: .
CDR3 protein: ASSHLAGGPGETQY; J gene: TRBJ2-5; V gene: TRBV5-4; D gene: TRBD2
CDR3 protein: ASSMEQGVNQPQH; J gene: TRBJ1-5; V gene: TRBV19; D gene: TRBD1
CDR3 protein: AWTTDYGYT; J gene: TRBJ1-2; V gene: TRBV30; D gene: .
CDR3 protein: ASSLRTGANEKLF; J gene: TRBJ1-4; V gene: TRBV18; D gene: TRBD1
CDR3 protein: ASDGVGTDTQY; J gene: TRBJ2-3; V gene: TRBV2; D gene: .
CDR3 protein: ASSLATTSTDTQY; J gene: TRBJ2-3; V gene: TRBV5-1; D gene: .
CDR3 protein: ASSLGTGANYGYT; J gene: TRBJ1-2; V gene: TRBV11-2; D gene: TRBD1
CDR3 protein: ASSLGQGEYEQY; J gene: TRBJ2-7; V gene: TRBV7-6; D gene: TRBD1
CDR3 protein: ASSSLGTSGIYSYNEQF; J gene: TRBJ2-1; V gene: TRBV7-9; D gene: TRBD2
CDR3 protein: ASSFDLLAGDTQETQY; J gene: TRBJ2-5; V gene: TRBV7-8; D gene: TRBD2
CDR3 protein: SARTGTGDSPLH; J gene: TRBJ1-6; V gene: TRBV20-1; D gene: TRBD1
CDR3 protein: ASSLSEGPLEAF; J gene: TRBJ1-1; V gene: TRBV27; D gene: .
CDR3 protein: SAHPSGGVGDTQY; J gene: TRBJ2-3; V gene: TRBV20-1; D gene: TRBD2
CDR3 protein: SAKPSNQPQH; J gene: TRBJ1-5; V gene: TRBV20-1; D gene: .
CDR3 protein: SAGTGSGTQY; J gene: TRBJ2-5; V gene: TRBV20-1; D gene: .
CDR3 protein: AISGLSTGRPQH; J gene: TRBJ1-5; V gene: TRBV10-3; D gene: .
CDR3 protein: ASSLMAGQNEKLF; J gene: TRBJ1-4; V gene: TRBV5-6; D gene: .
CDR3 protein: ASNFGGEANEKLF; J gene: TRBJ1-4; V gene: TRBV12-3/TRBV12-4; D gene: .
CDR3 protein: ASSQDFSLPYEQY; J gene: TRBJ2-7; V gene: TRBV4-1; D gene: .
CDR3 protein: ASSLGSKLYEQY; J gene: TRBJ2-7; V gene: TRBV5-1; D gene: .